These T cell receptor beta chains were read from a single sample in a study of yellow fever vaccine responses in identical twins. TCRdb re-called the RT-PCR reads through MiXCR, storing one row per CDR3 protein. Of over a thousand distinct CDR3 sequences listed, around four fifths are singletons. Sequences were derived from T cells from blood (PBMCs), unsorted or a sorted subset (not recorded which), sampled before or after yellow fever vaccination (not recorded which). These receptors were taken from a female donor who received the yellow fever vaccine. The CDR3 runs from the conserved cysteine through the conserved F or W. D genes are given only for firm matches. Clone sizes are given selectively: once, few, many, or a class where the clone is expanded.

>TRBV7-6|TRBJ2-1|once|TRBD2
CASSWGLAGYNEQFF
TGTGCCAGCAGCTGGGGACTAGCGGGATACAATGAGCAGTTCTTC
>TRBV6-2/TRBV6-3|TRBJ2-4|.|.
CASSSYSEENIQYF
TGTGCCAGCAGTTCGTATAGCGAAGAAAACATTCAGTACTTC
>TRBV14|TRBJ2-1|.|.
CASSQVTYNEQFF
TGTGCCAGCAGCCAAGTTACGTACAATGAGCAGTTCTTC
>TRBV11-3|TRBJ2-3|.|.
CASSSPPGADRATDTQYF
TGTGCCAGCAGCTCCCCTCCGGGCGCGGACCGGGCAACAGATACGCAGTATTTT
>TRBV11-3|TRBJ2-3|.|.
CASSLGTADTQYF
TGTGCCAGCAGCTTAGGGACAGCAGATACGCAGTATTTT
>TRBV6-2/TRBV6-3|TRBJ2-5|few|.
CASSYGRETQYF
TGTGCCAGCAGTTACGGGCGGGAGACCCAGTACTTC
>TRBV20-1|TRBJ1-1|.|.
CSARSGRWNTEAFF
TGCAGTGCTAGATCGGGACGGTGGAACACTGAAGCTTTCTTT
>TRBV4-1|TRBJ1-4|.|.
CASSPVGGPDEKLFF
TGCGCCAGCAGCCCTGTGGGGGGGCCGGATGAAAAACTGTTTTTT
>TRBV6-1|TRBJ1-3|few|TRBD1
CASSRAQGAGNTIYF
TGTGCCAGCAGCCGAGCTCAGGGGGCTGGAAACACCATATATTTT
>TRBV5-4|TRBJ2-1|hyperexpanded|.
CASSLGTFRGNEQFF
TGTGCCAGCAGCTTGGGGACTTTCCGTGGCAATGAGCAGTTCTTC
>TRBV10-1|TRBJ1-1|.|.
CATRTGDTEAFF
TGCGCCACCAGGACGGGTGACACTGAAGCTTTCTTT
>TRBV4-1|TRBJ1-1|.|TRBD1
CASSRQGGAPGTEAFF
TGCGCCAGCAGCCGGCAGGGGGGGGCCCCGGGCACTGAAGCTTTCTTT
>TRBV7-3|TRBJ2-3|.|.
CASSLTWGDTQYF
TGTGCCAGCAGCTTAACCTGGGGAGATACGCAGTATTTT
>TRBV10-3|TRBJ1-1|few|.
CAISEYVEGNTEAFF
TGTGCCATCAGTGAGTATGTTGAGGGGAACACTGAAGCTTTCTTT
>TRBV7-9|TRBJ2-1|.|.
CASSTNRGSLSEQFF
TGTGCCAGCAGCACCAACCGGGGTTCCCTTTCCGAGCAGTTCTTC
>TRBV12-3/TRBV12-4|TRBJ1-2|.|TRBD1
CASRKQGSNYGYTF
TGTGCCAGCAGAAAACAGGGGTCTAACTATGGCTACACCTTC
>TRBV5-1|TRBJ2-1|once|.
CASSFGRWNLESYNEQFF
TGCGCCAGCAGCTTCGGACGGTGGAATCTTGAATCCTACAATGAGCAGTTCTTC
>TRBV5-4|TRBJ2-2|once|.
CASGGPNTGELFF
TGTGCCAGCGGAGGTCCGAACACCGGGGAGCTGTTTTTT
>TRBV7-6|TRBJ2-7|.|.
CASSLGVGYEQYF
TGTGCCAGCAGCTTAGGGGTCGGCTACGAGCAGTACTTC
>TRBV11-2|TRBJ1-6|few|.
CASSLRQDNSPLHF
TGTGCCAGCAGCTTACGGCAGGATAATTCACCCCTCCACTTT
>TRBV11-2|TRBJ2-1|.|.
CASSLVGSRNEQFF
TGTGCCAGCAGCTTAGTCGGCTCTCGCAATGAGCAGTTCTTC
>TRBV13|TRBJ2-5|.|.
CASIQLEQETQYF
TGTGCCAGCATTCAACTAGAACAAGAGACCCAGTACTTC
>TRBV20-1|TRBJ1-2|.|TRBD1
CSAREGDRDLYGYTF
TGCAGTGCTAGGGAGGGGGACAGGGACCTCTATGGCTACACCTTC